This is a list of T cell receptor beta chains from one sample in a study of T cell responses to AZD1222 COVID-19 vaccine. Sequenced by immunoSEQ multiplex PCR; TCRdb stores in-frame clones only, minus some. The data contain roughly 120,000 clones, over 75% of them singletons. Specimen: peripheral blood, collected on day 0 of MenACWY control vaccination. The receptors were gathered from an adult in good health. Each CDR3 is given with its conserved first and last residue. A D gene is named only where the DNA matches it firmly. Clone size is given for some rows only: seen once, a few or many times, or a class if the clone is expanded.

>NA|TRBV10-3|TRBD1|TRBJ1-2
TGTGCCATCGGCAGACAGGGAGGGGATGGCTACACCTTC
CAIGRQGGDGYTF
>NA|TRBV7-6|NA|TRBJ2-3
TGTGCCAGCACCCCCCGGGGGAGGGGGCGGGAGGTGGCAGATACGCAGTATTTT
CASTPRGRGREVADTQYF
>NA|TRBV24-1|TRBD2|TRBJ2-7
TGTGCCACCAGTGAGAGTAGCGGGAGGGCCTTGTACGAGCAGTACTTC
CATSESSGRALYEQYF
>NA|TRBV9|TRBD1|TRBJ1-1
TGTGCCAGCAGTCAGACAGGGGAGGGGTACACTGAAGCTTTCTTT
CASSQTGEGYTEAFF
>NA|TRBV6-5|NA|TRBJ2-7
TGTGCCAGCAGTTACTCGGCATCAGGGACGGACGAGCAGTACTTC
CASSYSASGTDEQYF
>NA|TRBV28|NA|TRBJ1-1
TGTGCCAGCAGTACTCTGGAGACGGAGAACACTGAAGCTTTCTTT
CASSTLETENTEAFF
>NA|TRBV5-4|NA|TRBJ2-7
TGTGCCAGCAGGGGGGGGCAGGCGAGCTCCTACGAGCAGTACTTC
CASRGGQASSYEQYF
>NA|TRBV28|NA|TRBJ1-2
TGTGCCAGCGTTGGACTGCCTTCGGATGGCTACACCTTC
CASVGLPSDGYTF
>NA|TRBV28|NA|TRBJ2-7
TGTGCCAGCAGCATGACCTACGAGCAGTACTTC
CASSMTYEQYF
>NA|TRBV27|NA|TRBJ2-7
TGTGCCAGCAGGGTAAATTACGAGCAGTACTTC
CASRVNYEQYF
>NA|TRBV19|NA|TRBJ2-1
TGTGCCAGTAGTAGATTGACAGGGAGGTCCTACAATGAGCAGTTCTTC
CASSRLTGRSYNEQFF
>NA|TRBV28|NA|TRBJ1-1
TGTGCCAGCACTCCAGGGTCGAACACTGAAGCTTTCTTT
CASTPGSNTEAFF
>few|TRBV5-1|NA|TRBJ2-7
TGCGCCAGCACCCCTGGCCCCGGGCCATTGCCCTACGAGCAGTACTTC
CASTPGPGPLPYEQYF
>NA|TRBV6-5|NA|TRBJ2-7
TGTGCCAGCAGTTACCCACCAGGGGGGGGTTTGGGTGAGCAGTACTTC
CASSYPPGGGLGEQYF
>NA|TRBV29-1|NA|TRBJ2-1
TGCAGCGTCAGGGGAGGGATTAATGAGCAGTTCTTC
CSVRGGINEQFF
>NA|TRBV2|TRBD1|TRBJ2-7
TGTGCCAGCAGAGCCCAGCAGGGGACAGGGGTCTACTACGAGCAGTACTTC
CASRAQQGTGVYYEQYF
>NA|TRBV7-9|TRBD2|TRBJ2-7
TGTGCCAGCAGCTACCCGGGAGGAAGGGACGAGCAGTACTTC
CASSYPGGRDEQYF
>NA|TRBV19|NA|TRBJ2-4
TGTGCCAGTAGTACACCCCCGGCCAAAAACATTCAGTACTTC
CASSTPPAKNIQYF
>NA|TRBV11-2|NA|TRBJ2-3
TGTGCCACTGGAGGGCGCACAGATACGCAGTATTTT
CATGGRTDTQYF
>NA|TRBV28|TRBD1|TRBJ1-5
TGTGCCAGCAGTCCCAGACAGGGGGGCAATCAGCCCCAGCATTTT
CASSPRQGGNQPQHF
>NA|TRBV3-1/TRBV3-2|NA|TRBJ2-2
TGTGCCAGCAGCCACGTCACCGGGGAGCTGTTTTTT
CASSHVTGELFF
>NA|TRBV3-1/TRBV3-2|NA|TRBJ2-7
TGTGCCAGCAGCCAAGACCCCTACCGGGAGCAGTACTTC
CASSQDPYREQYF
>NA|TRBV5-4|NA|TRBJ2-3
TGTGCCAGCAGCTTGGCCATCCACAGATCCACAGATACGCAGTATTTT
CASSLAIHRSTDTQYF
>NA|TRBV9|NA|TRBJ1-2
TGTGCCAGCAGCGTAGGTGTAGACTACACCTTC
CASSVGVDYTF
>NA|TRBV25-1|TRBD1|TRBJ1-4
TGTGCCAGCAGTGGATCTTTGGGGACAGGGGAGGGGGAAAAACTGTTTTTT
CASSGSLGTGEGEKLFF
>few|TRBV28|TRBD1|TRBJ1-1
TGTGCCAGCAGGTTGGGGACAGGGGAGGTGAACACTGAAGCTTTCTTT
CASRLGTGEVNTEAFF
>NA|TRBV7-7|NA|TRBJ2-5
TGTGCTAGCAGCTTAGGGTGGGGGGGCAGTGAGACCCAGTACTTC
CASSLGWGGSETQYF
>NA|TRBV18|NA|TRBJ1-1
TGTGCCAGCTCCCCGACGGGGAACACTGAAGCTTTCTTT
CASSPTGNTEAFF
>NA|TRBV5-6|TRBD1|TRBJ1-6
TGTGCCAGCAGCTTGGATGGCAGGGGGAGCTCCTATAATTCACCCCTCCACTTT
CASSLDGRGSSYNSPLHF
>NA|TRBV5-3|NA|TRBJ1-6
TGTGCCAGAAGCTTGTACCTTTGGCCTCGGCCGGGTTCACCCCTCCACTTT
CARSLYLWPRPGSPLHF
>NA|TRBV13|TRBD2|TRBJ2-1
TGTGCCAGCAGCTCGGGACTACCGGTGGACAATGAGCAGTTCTTC
CASSSGLPVDNEQFF
>NA|TRBV6-5|NA|TRBJ1-5
TGTGCCAGCACCAAGGATGGGGGCCGGAATCAGCCCCAGCATTTT
CASTKDGGRNQPQHF
>NA|TRBV6-5|NA|TRBJ2-2
TGTGCCAGCAGCGACTGGGGGAACACCGGGGAGCTGTTTTTT
CASSDWGNTGELFF
>NA|TRBV27|TRBD1|TRBJ2-7
TGTGCCAGCAGCCCGCAGGGGGTTGTCTACGAGCAGTACTTC
CASSPQGVVYEQYF
>once|TRBV7-2|TRBD2|TRBJ2-3
TGTGCCAGCAGCTTAGTGGGCGGGAGAGGTACAGATACGCAGTATTTT
CASSLVGGRGTDTQYF
>NA|TRBV12-5|NA|TRBJ1-1
TGTGCTAGTGGTTTTGGAGCGAACACTGAAGCTTTCTTT
CASGFGANTEAFF
>NA|TRBV19|NA|TRBJ2-1
TGTGCCAGTACGCCAGGCACAAGCTCCTACAATGAGCAGTTCTTC
CASTPGTSSYNEQFF
>NA|TRBV5-1|TRBD1|TRBJ2-7
TGCGCCAGCAGGGACCCGGGACAGGGGATACACGAGCAGTACTTC
CASRDPGQGIHEQYF
>NA|TRBV18|NA|TRBJ1-6
TGTGCCACCAAAGACGGGTCGAGTTCACCCCTCCACTTT
CATKDGSSSPLHF
>NA|TRBV28|TRBD1|TRBJ1-5
TGTGCCAGCAGTGGCCCCGGGACAGGGGTTGGTCAGCCCCAGCATTTT
CASSGPGTGVGQPQHF
>NA|TRBV5-5|TRBD1|TRBJ2-2
TGTGCCAGCAGCTTCCTAGGACAGGGGGGTTCGAACACCGGGGAGCTGTTTTTT
CASSFLGQGGSNTGELFF
>NA|TRBV21-1|NA|TRBJ2-5
TGTGCCAGCAGCTTCAATTTAGATCTCCCTTCTACGGATGAAGAGACCCAGTACTTC
CASSFNLDLPSTDEETQYF
>NA|TRBV15|NA|TRBJ2-5
TGTGCCACCAGCTGGGGTGGAGAGACCCAGTACTTC
CATSWGGETQYF
>NA|TRBV5-4|NA|TRBJ2-7
TGTGCCAGCAGCGTCCAGCCCTACGAGCAGTACTTC
CASSVQPYEQYF
>NA|TRBV6-6|TRBD2|TRBJ2-6
TGTGCCAGCAGTTACCCCACGGGAGGCGGGGCCAACGTCCTGACTTTC
CASSYPTGGGANVLTF
>few|TRBV3-1/TRBV3-2|NA|TRBJ2-7
TGTGCCAGCAGCCAAACACGAAAAGGCGAGCAGTACTTC
CASSQTRKGEQYF
>NA|TRBV28|NA|TRBJ2-7
TGTGCCAGCAGCCCGGGTACGGAGGCCTACGAGCAGTACTTC
CASSPGTEAYEQYF
>NA|TRBV27|NA|TRBJ2-7
TGTGCCAGCAGTTTTGGCTACGAGCAGTACTTC
CASSFGYEQYF